What follows describes a single T cell receptor (beta chain). CDR3 length: 15 residues. The junction had 3 bases not matched to a gene; V was cut back by 3 bases and J by 3 bases. The germline CDR1 and CDR2 sequences are MNHNS and SASEGT. These data come from a study of technical replicates of blood from a handful of donors. Clones were read by immunoSEQ multiplex PCR, and TCRdb kept only the in-frame ones, dropping some. Of some 70,000 clones in the sample, 80% to 95% were seen once. Sequenced: PBMCs. This rearrangement joins TRBV6-1 to TRBJ2-5, with 11 bases that match TRBD2. The clonotype originates from a human donor in good health. Some clones in this sample may be carry-over from other donors' samples. CDR3: CASSDPGLAEETQYF. CDR3 sequence (DNA): TGTGCCAGCAGTGACCCGGGACTAGCGGAAGAGACCCAGTACTTC.